This passage covers 9 T cell receptor beta chains from one sample sequenced in a study of blood T cell repertoires in COVID-19. The protocol was immunoSEQ multiplex PCR, while the TCRdb copy is restricted to in-frame clones and leaves out a portion. The table has 130,000 to 150,000 clones, about 89% seen once; the top ten hold approximately 11%. The sequenced sample was PBMCs or T cells enriched from blood (not recorded which). The receptor source for this set is a man in his sixties who had recovered from COVID-19.

The chain employs TRBV28 and TRBJ1-2, with a tentative D call TRBD1 (6 bases). With 5 bases removed from V and 4 bases from J, the gap between germline ends came to 8 bases. Germline CDR1 MDHEN, CDR2 SYDVKM. The CDR3 loop spans 12 amino acids. Written as DNA, the CDR3 is TGTGCCAGCAGTAAGACAGGCTATGGCTACACCTTC. Protein product: CASSKTGYGYTF.

The CDR3 is CASSPGERELFF. CDR3 sequence (DNA): TGTGCCAGCTCACCGGGCGAGCGGGAGCTGTTTTTT. This chain links TRBV18 with TRBJ2-2, with D hard to call. Trimming removed 3 bases from V and 9 bases from J, with 8 bases in between. Germline loops: CDR1 KGHSH, CDR2 LQKENI. The CDR3 has 12 amino acids.

The CDR3 here is CASSPPGGENEKLFF. CDR3 DNA sequence: TGTGCCAGCAGTCCACCGGGGGGAGAAAATGAAAAACTGTTTTTT. The V gene is TRBV28, the J gene TRBJ1-4, with D possibly matching TRBD1 (5 bases). This CDR3 contains 15 residues. From germline, CDR1 is MDHEN and CDR2 SYDVKM. V dropped 5 bases and J dropped 5 bases, with 15 bases sitting between them. Full variable domain (remainder filled in from reference TRBV28 and TRBJ1-4): DVKVTQSSRYLVKRTGEKVFLECVQDMDHENMFWYRQDPGLGLRLIYFSYDVKMKEKGDIPEGYSVSREKKERFSLILESASTNQTSMYLCASSPPGGENEKLFFGSGTQLSVL.

The chain employs TRBV5-6 and TRBJ1-3; D not resolved. There are 14 residues in the CDR3. Germline CDR1 SGHDT, CDR2 YYEEEE. The germline V and J ends were trimmed by 3 bases and 4 bases, with 11 bases remaining between them. DNA for the CDR3: TGTGCCAGCAGCTGGGAAACGGGGGGAAACACCATATATTTT. It is translated as CASSWETGGNTIYF. The complete variable domain, with remaining parts taken from reference TRBV5-6 and TRBJ1-3, reads DAGVTQSPTHLIKTRGQQVTLRCSPKSGHDTVSWYQQALGQGPQFIFQYYEEEERQRGNFPDRFSGHQFPNYSSELNVNALLLGDSALYLCASSWETGGNTIYFGEGSWLTVV.

This clone was counted a single time. This chain connects TRBV7-2 to TRBJ2-1; TRBD2 aligns across 7 bases. V shed 5 bases and J 6 bases; nucleotides not matched to a gene: 10. CDR1 is SGHTA and CDR2 is FQGNSA in the germline V gene. This CDR3 is built from 15 residues. The CDR3 loop is CASSPDWGRGNEQFF. The CDR3 bases are TGTGCCAGCAGCCCGGACTGGGGGAGGGGCAATGAGCAGTTCTTC. Full variable domain (rest looked up from reference TRBV7-2 and TRBJ2-1): GAGVSQSPSNKVTEKGKDVELRCDPISGHTALYWYRQSLGQGLEFLIYFQGNSAPDKSGLPSDRFSAERTGGSVSTLTIQRTQQEDSAVYLCASSPDWGRGNEQFFGPGTRLTVL.

V is TRBV29-1 and J is TRBJ2-7, with D perhaps TRBD1 (5 bases). The germline V gene encodes CDR1 SQVTM and CDR2 ANQGSEA. The CDR3 contains 11 residues. The V and J ends lost 7 bases and 6 bases respectively, with 13 bases between them. In nucleotides, the CDR3 is TGCAGCGGACGCAGGGATTCCGAGCAGTACTTC. Encoded protein: CSGRRDSEQYF.

CDR3 region: CASRLNGGYGYTF. The CDR3 DNA follows: TGTGCCAGTAGGCTCAACGGGGGCTATGGCTACACCTTC. The chain employs TRBV19 and TRBJ1-2, with D tentatively TRBD1 (5 bases). CDR1 and CDR2 (germline): LNHDA, SQIVND (reference sequence). V was trimmed by 6 bases and J by 4 bases, leaving 12 bases between them. This CDR3 is 13 amino acids long.

In its sample, this clone was seen a few times. In DNA form, the CDR3 reads TGTGCCAGCAGTTTCGGGCTAGCGGTACAAGAGACCCAGTACTTC. This gives the protein CASSFGLAVQETQYF. V and J are TRBV6-5 and TRBJ2-5, with 7 bases lining up with TRBD2. V shed 4 bases, J shed 2 bases, and the junction held 7 bases outside the gene matches. The CDR3 totals 15 residues. Germline values: CDR1 MNHEY, CDR2 SVGAGI.

This clone has just one count. The V and J genes are TRBV7-8 and TRBJ1-6, with 10 bases that match TRBD1. This CDR3 region has 18 residues. V lost 5 bases, J lost 1 base, and 8 bases stayed unmatched. The V gene's germline CDR1 is SGHVS and CDR2 FQNEAQ. DNA for the CDR3: TGTGCCAGCAGCCTACGGACAGGGGGAGCGTCCTATAATTCACCCCTCCACTTT. This encodes CASSLRTGGASYNSPLHF.